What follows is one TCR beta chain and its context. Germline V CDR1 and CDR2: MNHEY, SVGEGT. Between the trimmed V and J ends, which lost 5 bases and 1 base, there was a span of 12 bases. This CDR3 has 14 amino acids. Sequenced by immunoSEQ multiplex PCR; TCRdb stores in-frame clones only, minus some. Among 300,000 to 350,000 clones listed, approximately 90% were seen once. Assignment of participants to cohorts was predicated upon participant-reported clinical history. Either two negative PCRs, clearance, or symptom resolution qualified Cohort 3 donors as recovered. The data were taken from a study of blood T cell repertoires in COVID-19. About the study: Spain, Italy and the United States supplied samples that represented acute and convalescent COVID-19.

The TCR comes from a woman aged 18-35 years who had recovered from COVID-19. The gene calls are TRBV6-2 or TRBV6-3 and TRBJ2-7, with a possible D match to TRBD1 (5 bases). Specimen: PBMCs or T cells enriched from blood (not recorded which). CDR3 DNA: TGTGCCAGCAGTCGACAGAAAATATCCTACGAGCAGTACTTC. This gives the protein CASSRQKISYEQYF.